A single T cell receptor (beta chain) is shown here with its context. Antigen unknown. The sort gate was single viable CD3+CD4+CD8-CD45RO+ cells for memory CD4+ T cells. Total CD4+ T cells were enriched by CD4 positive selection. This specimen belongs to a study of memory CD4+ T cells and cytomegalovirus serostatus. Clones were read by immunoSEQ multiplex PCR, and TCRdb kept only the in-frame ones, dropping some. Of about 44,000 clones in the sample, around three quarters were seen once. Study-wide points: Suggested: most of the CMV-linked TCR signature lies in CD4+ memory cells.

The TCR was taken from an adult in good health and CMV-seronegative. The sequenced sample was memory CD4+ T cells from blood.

CDR3 protein: CASSQEVRREGWNEQFF. The CDR3 coding sequence is TGTGCCAGCAGCCAAGAAGTGCGACGGGAGGGTTGGAATGAGCAGTTCTTC. This sequence joins TRBV4-2 and TRBJ2-1, with 8 bases identical to TRBD2. Per the germline V gene, CDR1 is LGHNA and CDR2 is YNFKEQ. Losses at the gene ends were 0 bases for V and 7 bases for J; bases not matched to a gene: 11. This CDR3 comprises 17 residues.